These 4 T cell receptor beta chains were all obtained from the same sample, sequenced in a study of human T cells and chemical hapten exposure (dated by TCRdb to the early 2020s). Library generation was performed with RACE. This sample was sequenced with a NextSeq 500. Using fastp trimming at Q25 and MiXCR clonotype assembly, TCRdb reanalyzed the public sequencing data and kept in-frame beta chains. Rows are unified per CDR3 protein, each entry keeping the most common DNA and genes. The sample contains about 100,000 distinct CDR3 sequences, 11% of them found a single time. The top ten clonotypes cover roughly 3.3% of the sample. The time point label, read with the paper, signifies: patch test 1, 2 weeks after DPC sensitization. The sample's treatment or condition label is to be understood as: therapeutic diphenylcyclopropenone sensitization with weekly scalp DPC. The sequencing used whole blood, collected in connection with sensitization to the hapten diphenylcyclopropenone (DPC). The receptor source for this set is a woman between 40 and 55 years old with alopecia areata. Some clones in this sample may be carry-over from other donors' samples.

The chain joins TRBV5-5 to TRBJ1-1, with D perhaps matching TRBD1 (5 bases). CDR3 size: 16 residues. Per germline, CDR1 SGHKS and CDR2 YYEKEE (reference sequence). V lost 6 bases, J lost 0 bases, and 18 bases lay in between. CDR3 in DNA: TGTGCCAGCAACCTACAGTCGGGACTGATGAACACTGAAGCTTTCTTT. Translated, it gives CASNLQSGLMNTEAFF. The full variable domain, completed using reference TRBV5-5 and TRBJ1-1, is DAGVTQSPTHLIKTRGQQVTLRCSPISGHKSVSWYQQVLGQGPQFIFQYYEKEERGRGNFPDRFSARQFPNYSSELNVNALLLGDSALYLCASNLQSGLMNTEAFFGQGTRLTVV.

The table lists this clonotype with a few counts. The chain carries TRBV19 and TRBJ2-7; D gene ambiguous. Germline CDR1 is LNHDA and CDR2 is SQIVND (reference sequence). The CDR3 loop spans 15 amino acids. The V gene lost 4 bases and the J gene lost 2 bases, with 15 bases spanning the gap. The CDR3 spells CASSTRSGTTYEQYF. The CDR3 DNA sequence: TGTGCCAGTAGTACCCGATCAGGAACGACCTACGAGCAGTACTTC.

This clonotype was detected only a few times. The rearrangement joins TRBV13 to TRBJ1-4; 7 bases align to TRBD1. Per the germline V gene, CDR1 is PRHDT and CDR2 is FYEKMQ (reference sequence). V was pared by 6 bases and J by 8 bases, with 9 bases of the junction left unmatched. The CDR3 totals 14 residues. This CDR3 reads CASSSRQGGEKLFF. The CDR3, as DNA: TGTGCCAGCAGTTCCCGACAGGGCGGCGAAAAACTGTTTTTT.

The chain recombines TRBV7-8 with TRBJ1-6; maybe TRBD1 (5 bases). The CDR3 is made up of 14 amino acids. Germline loops: CDR1 SGHVS, CDR2 FQNEAQ. Trimming pared 1 base from V and 9 bases from J, leaving 10 bases between. The CDR3 sequence is CASSLVPGGSPLHF. In DNA, the CDR3 is TGTGCCAGCAGCTTAGTTCCTGGGGGTTCACCCCTCCACTTT.